The 19 T cell receptor beta chains presented below share a single source sample, sequenced in a study of vaccination effects on CD4 cells after COVID-19. CD4+ T cells were isolated after 10 days of culture. Profiled with immunoSEQ multiplex PCR; TCRdb holds only in-frame clones, not every one. The sample lists fewer than 40,000 clones; around 63% were seen once. No cognate antigen is known for these TCRs. The input for sequencing was CD4+ T cells from PBMCs cultured without peptide, taken before COVID-19 vaccination. Receptor source: a human donor who received a COVID-19 vaccine.

The rearrangement links TRBV7-9 to TRBJ1-3, with 7 nucleotides matching TRBD1. The germline gives CDR1 SEHNR, CDR2 FQNEAQ (reference sequence). With V trimmed by 2 bases and J by 4 bases, 11 bases remained unmatched. CDR3 size: 17 residues. The CDR3 protein is CASSLRTGTEAGNTIYF. As DNA, the CDR3 is TGTGCCAGCAGCTTAAGGACCGGGACAGAGGCCGGAAACACCATATATTTT.

This chain joins TRBV27 and TRBJ1-2, with D maybe TRBD1 (6 bases). V was clipped by 2 bases and J by 4 bases, with 14 bases between them. This CDR3 has 15 residues. The germline V gene has CDR1 MNHEY and CDR2 SMNVEV (reference sequence). This CDR3 reads CASSLIWGRGYGYTF. In nucleotides, the CDR3 is TGTGCCAGCAGTTTAATTTGGGGGCGCGGCTATGGCTACACCTTC.

The CDR3 DNA is TGTGCCAGCAGTTTCGGGGGAACTGGGGCCAACGTCCTGACTTTC. Translated, it gives CASSFGGTGANVLTF. The chain links TRBV27 to TRBJ2-6; D is perhaps TRBD2 (6 bases). CDR1 MNHEY and CDR2 SMNVEV come from the germline V gene (reference sequence). V was pared by 3 bases and J by 2 bases, with 8 bases between. The CDR3 loop spans 15 amino acids.

This clone appeared a few times. The V gene is TRBV9, the J gene TRBJ2-7; a weak D match, TRBD2 (7 bases). CDR3 length: 20 amino acids. Germline-derived CDR1 and CDR2 are SGDLS and YYNGEE. Between the trimmed V and J ends, which lost 0 bases and 1 base, there was a span of 26 bases. The CDR3 reads CASSVEAVMVGGPTSYEQYF. In DNA, the CDR3 is TGTGCCAGCAGCGTAGAGGCGGTCATGGTGGGGGGGCCGACATCCTACGAGCAGTACTTC.

As regards this clone: Other DNA sequences in this sample translate to the same CDR3. The chain recombines TRBV3-1 (or the pseudogene TRBV3-2) with TRBJ2-5; D may be TRBD2 (6 bases). The CDR3 consists of 13 residues. The germline V and J ends were trimmed by 3 bases and 3 bases, with 8 bases remaining between them. Germline V lookup: CDR1 LGHDT, CDR2 YNNKEL (reference sequence). As DNA, the CDR3 is TGTGCCAGCAGCCAGGGACTTAAAGAGACCCAGTACTTC. It translates to CASSQGLKETQYF.

This chain connects TRBV7-9 to TRBJ1-1; 7 bases map to TRBD1. The CDR3 runs 13 residues. In germline, CDR1 is SEHNR, CDR2 FQNEAQ (reference sequence). J was trimmed by 6 bases and V by 5 bases; bases with no gene match: 6. CDR3 loop: CASSPGQDSEAFF. In DNA, the CDR3 is TGTGCCAGCAGCCCCGGACAGGACTCTGAAGCTTTCTTT.

This clone has only a few counts. CDR3 nucleotides: TGTGCCAGTACCCCCCGCCCGGACCCTAACTATGGCTACACCTTC. Protein sequence: CASTPRPDPNYGYTF. The rearrangement joins TRBV6-5 to TRBJ1-2; D not resolved. With 9 bases removed from V and 0 bases from J, the gap between germline ends came to 17 bases. There are 15 residues in the CDR3. The germline V gene encodes CDR1 MNHEY and CDR2 SVGAGI.

Notes on this clone: An end of the junction does not agree with germline; a read error may underlie this. The CDR3 DNA follows: TGTGCCAGCAGCCCCACCTCGGGACTAGCGGGGAGACTTTTT. Translating it yields CASSPTSGLAGRLF. The V call is TRBV11-2, the J call TRBJ2-2, with 13 bases aligning to TRBD2. CDR1 is SGHAT, CDR2 FQNNGV, per germline. The CDR3 runs 14 residues.

The rearrangement joins TRBV18 to TRBJ1-5, with a weak D call TRBD1 (5 bases). The germline V and J ends were trimmed by 5 bases and 0 bases, with 8 bases remaining between them. Germline CDR1 and CDR2: KGHSH and LQKENI. The CDR3 spans 14 residues. This CDR3 reads CASSDSYSNQPQHF. The CDR3 region has the DNA TGTGCCAGCTCAGACAGTTATAGCAATCAGCCCCAGCATTTT.

The V call is TRBV10-2, the J call TRBJ1-5; D gene uncertain. In germline, CDR1 is WSHSY, CDR2 SAAADI. Between the trimmed V and J ends, which lost 6 bases and 5 bases, there was a span of 8 bases. The CDR3 spans 12 residues. CDR3 loop: CASRDGDQPQHF. CDR3 coding DNA: TGCGCCAGCAGAGACGGAGATCAGCCCCAGCATTTT.

The chain carries TRBV6-5 and TRBJ2-7; the D gene is possibly TRBD1 (6 bases). The ends were cut back, 2 bases at V and 2 bases at J, with 16 bases in the middle. This CDR3 has 16 amino acids. Germline CDR1 is MNHEY and CDR2 is SVGAGI. In nucleotides, the CDR3 is TGTGCCAGCAGTTACCGAGGGCAGGGGCGTCCCTACGAGCAGTACTTC. Its protein product is CASSYRGQGRPYEQYF.

The chain links TRBV5-4 to TRBJ2-2; D ambiguous. This CDR3 contains 14 residues. Per germline, CDR1 SGHNT and CDR2 YYREEE (reference sequence). V lost 2 bases to trimming and J lost 0 bases, with 5 bases between them. CDR3: CASSFGSNTGELFF. Here the CDR3 DNA reads TGTGCCAGCAGCTTCGGATCGAACACCGGGGAGCTGTTTTTT.

The chain carries TRBV7-2 and TRBJ1-2; 7 bases line up with TRBD1. The germline V gene has CDR1 SGHTA and CDR2 FQGNSA. The CDR3 contains 13 residues. With V trimmed by 4 bases and J by 7 bases, 6 bases remained unmatched. Here the CDR3 reads CASSSDRAAGYTF. CDR3 bases: TGTGCCAGCAGCTCCGACAGGGCCGCTGGCTACACCTTC.

The chain has TRBV7-8 and TRBJ1-5; D remains ambiguous. Germline CDR1 and CDR2: SGHVS and FQNEAQ. CDR3 length equals 16 residues. V was pared by 5 bases and J by 3 bases, with 17 bases between. The CDR3 DNA sequence: TGTGCCAGCAGCACACTAAGTAACAGTGCCAATCAGCCCCAGCATTTT. Its translation is CASSTLSNSANQPQHF.

V is TRBV27 and J is TRBJ2-7; no reliable D call. Germline V CDR1 and CDR2: MNHEY, SMNVEV (reference sequence). V was pared by 3 bases and J by 0 bases, with 9 bases between. The CDR3 totals 14 residues. CDR3 residues: CASSFSPNSYEQYF. The CDR3 nucleotides read TGTGCCAGCAGTTTCTCGCCTAACTCCTACGAGCAGTACTTC.

The chain has TRBV6-5 and TRBJ2-7; perhaps TRBD2 as D (5 bases). Per germline, CDR1 MNHEY and CDR2 SVGAGI. The CDR3 has 10 residues. For the CDR3, the DNA is TGTTTAACCGGGGATTACGAGCAGTACTTC. Its translation is CLTGDYEQYF.

The rearrangement uses TRBV13 and TRBJ2-6; TRBD1 might be the D (5 bases). The CDR3 length is 16 residues. Germline-derived CDR1 and CDR2 are PRHDT and FYEKMQ (reference sequence). V was shortened by 3 bases and J by 5 bases, with 14 bases between the two germline ends. The CDR3 protein is CASSLRQSPRANVLTF. The CDR3, as DNA: TGTGCCAGCAGCTTGCGACAGAGTCCTAGGGCCAACGTCCTGACTTTC. Together with reference TRBV13 and TRBJ2-6, the CDR3 gives the full variable domain: AAGVIQSPRHLIKEKRETATLKCYPIPRHDTVYWYQQGPGQDPQFLISFYEKMQSDKGSIPDRFSAQQFSDYHSELNMSSLELGDSALYFCASSLRQSPRANVLTFGAGSRLTVL.

The J gene is TRBJ1-3, the V gene TRBV28; 9 bases are shared with TRBD1. V dropped 5 bases and J dropped 0; count of bases not matched to a gene: 11. CDR1 and CDR2 (germline): MDHEN, SYDVKM. The CDR3 is 18 residues long. The CDR3: CASSTPIGTGSSGNTIYF. The CDR3, as DNA: TGTGCCAGCAGTACCCCGATCGGGACAGGGAGCTCTGGAAACACCATATATTTT.

This chain links TRBV9 with TRBJ2-6, with D hard to call. Germline V CDR1 and CDR2: SGDLS, YYNGEE. Trimming cost V 1 base and J 0 bases, with 5 bases left between them. CDR3 length equals 15 residues. The CDR3 region is CASSVPRSGANVLTF. CDR3 coding DNA: TGTGCCAGCAGCGTACCGCGCTCTGGGGCCAACGTCCTGACTTTC.